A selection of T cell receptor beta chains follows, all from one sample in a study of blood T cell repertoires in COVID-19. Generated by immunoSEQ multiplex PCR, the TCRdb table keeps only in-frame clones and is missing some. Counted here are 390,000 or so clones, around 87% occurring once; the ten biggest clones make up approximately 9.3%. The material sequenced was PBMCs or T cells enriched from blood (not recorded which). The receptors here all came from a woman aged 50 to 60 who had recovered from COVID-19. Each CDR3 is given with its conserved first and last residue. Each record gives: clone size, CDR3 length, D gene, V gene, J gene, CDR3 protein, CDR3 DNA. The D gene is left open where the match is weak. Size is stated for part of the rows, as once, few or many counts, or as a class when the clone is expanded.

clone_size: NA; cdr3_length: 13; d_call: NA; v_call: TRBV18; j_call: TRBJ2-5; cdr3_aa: CASSRDRQETQYF; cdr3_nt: TGTGCCAGCTCACGCGACAGACAAGAGACCCAGTACTTC
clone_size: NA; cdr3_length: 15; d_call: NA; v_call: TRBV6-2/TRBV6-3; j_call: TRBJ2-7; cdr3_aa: CASSSSSGLSQEQYF; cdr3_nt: TGTGCCAGCAGTTCGAGTAGCGGTTTGAGCCAGGAGCAGTACTTC
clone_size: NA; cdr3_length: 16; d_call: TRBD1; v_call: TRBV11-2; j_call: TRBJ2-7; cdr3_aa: CASRTGTGRAHYEQYF; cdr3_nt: TGTGCCAGCAGAACCGGGACAGGCCGGGCTCACTACGAGCAGTACTTC
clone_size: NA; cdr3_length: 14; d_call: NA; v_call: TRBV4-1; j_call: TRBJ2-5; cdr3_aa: CASSQEASQETQYF; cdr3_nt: TGCGCCAGCAGCCAAGAGGCAAGTCAAGAGACCCAGTACTTC
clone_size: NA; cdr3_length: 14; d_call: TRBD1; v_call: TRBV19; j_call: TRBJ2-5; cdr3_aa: CASRRTGGKETQYF; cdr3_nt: TGTGCCAGTAGGAGGACAGGGGGCAAGGAGACCCAGTACTTC
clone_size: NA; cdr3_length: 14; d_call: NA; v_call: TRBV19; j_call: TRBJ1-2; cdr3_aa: CASSIEPRSHGYTF; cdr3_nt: TGTGCCAGTAGTATAGAACCCAGGTCCCATGGCTACACCTTC
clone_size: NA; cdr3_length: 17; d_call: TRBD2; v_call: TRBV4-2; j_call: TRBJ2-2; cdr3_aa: CASSQGASGGQTGELFF; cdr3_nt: TGTGCCAGCAGCCAAGGGGCTAGCGGGGGTCAAACCGGGGAGCTGTTTTTT
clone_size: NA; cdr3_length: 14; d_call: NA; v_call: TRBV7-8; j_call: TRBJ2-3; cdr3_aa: CASSLVQYSDTQYF; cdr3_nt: TGTGCCAGCAGCTTAGTACAGTACTCAGATACGCAGTATTTT
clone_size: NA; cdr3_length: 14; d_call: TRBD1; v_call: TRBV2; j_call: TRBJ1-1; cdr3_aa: CASSDGTVNTEAFF; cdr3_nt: TGTGCCAGCAGTGACGGGACAGTGAACACTGAAGCTTTCTTT
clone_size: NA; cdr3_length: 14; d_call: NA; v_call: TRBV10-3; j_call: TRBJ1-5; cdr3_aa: CAASGGGSNQPQHF; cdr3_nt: TGTGCCGCCAGCGGGGGGGGCTCGAATCAGCCCCAGCATTTT
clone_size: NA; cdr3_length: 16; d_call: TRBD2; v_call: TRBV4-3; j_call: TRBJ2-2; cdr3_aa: CASSSLAGGRTGELFF; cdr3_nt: TGCGCCAGCAGCTCCCTAGCGGGGGGGAGAACCGGGGAGCTGTTTTTT
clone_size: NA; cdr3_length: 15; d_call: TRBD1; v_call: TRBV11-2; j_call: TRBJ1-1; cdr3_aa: CASSLTPTGSGEAFF; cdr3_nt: TGTGCCAGCAGTCTTACCCCGACAGGGTCGGGTGAAGCTTTCTTT
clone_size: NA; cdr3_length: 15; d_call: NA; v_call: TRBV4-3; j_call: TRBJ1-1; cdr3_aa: CASSQDPFLRAEAFF; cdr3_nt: TGCGCCAGCAGCCAAGACCCTTTTCTCCGGGCTGAAGCTTTCTTT
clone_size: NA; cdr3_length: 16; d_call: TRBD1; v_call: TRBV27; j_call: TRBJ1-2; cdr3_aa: CASSFRGPTGNLGYTF; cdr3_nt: TGTGCCAGCAGTTTCAGGGGTCCGACAGGGAATTTGGGCTACACCTTC
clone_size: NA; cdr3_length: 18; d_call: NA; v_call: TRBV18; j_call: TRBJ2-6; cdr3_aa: CASSPQRGSIGGANVLTF; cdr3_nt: TGTGCCAGCTCACCACAACGGGGTAGCATAGGTGGGGCCAACGTCCTGACTTTC
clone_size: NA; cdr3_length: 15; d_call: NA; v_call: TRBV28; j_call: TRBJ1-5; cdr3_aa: CASSKQQEKGGSQHF; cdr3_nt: TGTGCCAGCAGTAAACAACAGGAGAAGGGCGGTTCCCAGCATTTT
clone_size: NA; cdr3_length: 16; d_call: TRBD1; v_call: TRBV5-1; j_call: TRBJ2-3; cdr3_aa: CASSFEGTGTSDTQYF; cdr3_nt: TGCGCCAGCAGCTTTGAGGGGACAGGGACGTCAGATACGCAGTATTTT
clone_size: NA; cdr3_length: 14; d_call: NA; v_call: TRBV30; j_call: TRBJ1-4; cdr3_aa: CAWSGQATNEKLFF; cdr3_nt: TGTGCCTGGAGTGGGCAGGCAACTAATGAAAAACTGTTTTTT
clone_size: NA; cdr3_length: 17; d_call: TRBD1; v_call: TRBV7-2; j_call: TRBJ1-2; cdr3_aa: CASSLLGPGQGAGGYTF; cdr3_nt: TGTGCCAGCAGCTTACTGGGCCCTGGACAGGGGGCGGGTGGCTACACCTTC
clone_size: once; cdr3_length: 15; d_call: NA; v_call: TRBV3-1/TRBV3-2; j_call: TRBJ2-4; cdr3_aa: CASSHRLGGQNIQYF; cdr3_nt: TGTGCCAGCAGCCACCGATTGGGGGGTCAAAACATTCAGTACTTC
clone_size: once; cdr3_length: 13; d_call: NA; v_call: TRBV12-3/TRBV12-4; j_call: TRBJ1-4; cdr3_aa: CASSLRTEKPEVF; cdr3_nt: TGTGCCAGCAGCTTGAGGACAGAGAAACCCGAGGTTTTT
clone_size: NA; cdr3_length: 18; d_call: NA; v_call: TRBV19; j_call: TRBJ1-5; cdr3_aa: CASSIRGRGRVGNQPQHF; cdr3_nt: TGTGCCAGTAGTATCCGTGGCAGGGGAAGGGTGGGCAATCAGCCCCAGCATTTT
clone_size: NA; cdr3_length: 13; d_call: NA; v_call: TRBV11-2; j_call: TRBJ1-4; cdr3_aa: CASSSPSNEKLFF; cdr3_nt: TGTGCCAGCAGCTCCCCCAGTAATGAAAAACTGTTTTTT
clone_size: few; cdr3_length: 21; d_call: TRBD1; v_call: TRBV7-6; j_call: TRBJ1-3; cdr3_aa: CASSLATLVPGQSAAGNTIYF; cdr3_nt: TGTGCCAGCAGCTTAGCGACATTAGTTCCGGGACAGAGTGCAGCTGGAAACACCATATATTTT
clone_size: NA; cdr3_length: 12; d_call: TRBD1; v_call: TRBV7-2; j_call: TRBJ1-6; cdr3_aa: CASSSQGGPLHF; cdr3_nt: TGTGCCAGCAGCTCACAGGGGGGACCCCTCCACTTT
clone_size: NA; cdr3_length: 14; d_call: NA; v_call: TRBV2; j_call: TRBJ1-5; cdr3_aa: CASSEGPPGQPQHF; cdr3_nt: TGTGCCAGCAGTGAAGGCCCGCCCGGTCAGCCCCAGCATTTT
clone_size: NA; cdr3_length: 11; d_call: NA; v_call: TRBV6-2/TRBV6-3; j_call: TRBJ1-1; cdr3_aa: CASSYPTEAFF; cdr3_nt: TGTGCCAGCAGTTACCCGACAGAAGCTTTCTTT